Listed below are T cell receptor beta chains from one sample, sequenced in a study of cytomegalovirus exposure and HLA in healthy donors. Assay: immunoSEQ multiplex PCR; the TCRdb copy retains only in-frame clones and omits some. The sample carries about 180,000 clones, 70% to 80% recorded once. Sequenced material: PBMCs. The receptors shown here come from a man in his late teens or twenties in good health and CMV-seronegative. CDR3s include the opening cysteine and the closing phenylalanine or tryptophan. The order of the fields is V gene, J gene, D gene, clone size, CDR3 protein, CDR3 DNA. A D gene is named only where the DNA matches it firmly. The listing skips clone size in some rows; elsewhere it reads once, few, many or a size class.

>TRBV5-5|TRBJ2-7|TRBD1|NA
CASSRQGASYEQYF
TGTGCCAGCAGCCGACAGGGGGCTTCCTACGAGCAGTACTTC
>TRBV9|TRBJ1-3|NA|once
CASSVRGTGNTIYF
TGTGCCAGCAGCGTAAGAGGGACTGGAAACACCATATATTTT
>TRBV7-2|TRBJ2-3|NA|once
CASSPEGPPDTQYF
TGTGCCAGCAGCCCCGAGGGCCCCCCAGATACGCAGTATTTT
>TRBV27|TRBJ2-5|TRBD1|few
CASSTGVGETQYF
TGTGCCAGCAGCACAGGGGTTGGTGAGACCCAGTACTTC
>TRBV14|TRBJ2-7|NA|once
CASSQDTYREQYF
TGTGCCAGCAGCCAAGATACCTACAGGGAGCAGTACTTC
>TRBV7-8|TRBJ2-7|NA|NA
CASSSGTLYEQYF
TGTGCCAGCAGCTCCGGGACTCTTTACGAGCAGTACTTC
>TRBV2|TRBJ2-1|TRBD1|NA
CASPGGAGFSGNNEQFF
TGTGCCAGCCCAGGGGGCGCAGGATTTAGCGGAAATAATGAGCAGTTCTTC
>TRBV27|TRBJ2-5|TRBD2|few
CASSLSPPDSLAGGPWETQYF
TGTGCCAGCAGTTTATCCCCTCCCGACTCGCTAGCGGGAGGGCCTTGGGAGACCCAGTACTTC
>TRBV29-1|TRBJ2-3|TRBD1|NA
CSGVRGLSTDTQYF
TGCAGCGGGGTCAGGGGGCTAAGCACAGATACGCAGTATTTT
>TRBV6-1|TRBJ2-1|NA|once
CASRRSGSSYNEQFF
TGTGCCAGCAGACGCAGTGGGAGCTCCTACAATGAGCAGTTCTTC
>TRBV30|TRBJ1-5|TRBD1|NA
CAWSGGKTGTKNQPQHF
TGTGCCTGGAGTGGGGGAAAGACAGGGACGAAAAATCAGCCCCAGCATTTT
>TRBV30|TRBJ2-1|NA|NA
CAWSVGAGDNEQFF
TGTGCCTGGAGTGTCGGGGCAGGGGACAATGAGCAGTTCTTC
>TRBV6-1|TRBJ2-7|TRBD2|few
CASKTSGFYEQYF
TGTGCCAGCAAAACTAGCGGTTTCTACGAGCAGTACTTC
>TRBV14|TRBJ2-7|NA|NA
CASSVRGGLSSYEQYF
TGTGCCAGCTCTGTACGAGGGGGACTAAGCTCCTACGAGCAGTACTTC
>TRBV18|TRBJ2-1|TRBD1|NA
CASSPGTGWYEQFF
TGTGCCAGCTCACCGGGGACAGGGTGGTATGAGCAGTTCTTC
>TRBV5-1|TRBJ2-5|TRBD2|NA
CASSLVDGRAGETQYF
TGCGCCAGCAGCTTGGTGGACGGGAGGGCCGGAGAGACCCAGTACTTC
>TRBV19|TRBJ2-7|NA|NA
CASRKQGTDEQYF
TGTGCCAGTAGAAAACAGGGAACTGACGAGCAGTACTTC
>TRBV10-2|TRBJ2-3|NA|NA
CASSATRITDTQYF
TGCGCCAGCAGTGCTACGCGGATCACAGATACGCAGTATTTT
>TRBV6-1|TRBJ2-4|NA|NA
CASSVPGIKNIQYF
TGTGCCAGCAGTGTACCAGGGATAAAAAACATTCAGTACTTC
>TRBV7-2|TRBJ1-2|NA|NA
CASSPDTNYGYTF
TGTGCCAGCAGCCCGGACACAAACTATGGCTACACCTTC
>TRBV7-7|TRBJ2-5|NA|NA
CASSLRGPLTGRRVSQETQYF
TGTGCTAGCAGCTTACGGGGCCCCTTAACAGGGAGAAGGGTATCCCAAGAGACCCAGTACTTC
>TRBV7-8|TRBJ1-2|TRBD1|NA
CASSFRTGGLDGYTF
TGTGCCAGCAGCTTCAGGACAGGGGGATTGGATGGCTACACCTTC
>TRBV28|TRBJ2-6|TRBD1|NA
CASRLTGGLSGANVLTF
TGTGCCAGCAGGCTGACAGGGGGCCTCTCTGGGGCCAACGTCCTGACTTTC
>TRBV7-2|TRBJ2-7|NA|NA
CASSLSKRHQYF
TGTGCCAGCAGCTTATCAAAGCGTCATCAGTACTTC
>TRBV29-1|TRBJ2-7|NA|NA
CSVGSGYYEQYF
TGCAGCGTTGGTTCAGGTTACTACGAGCAGTACTTC
>TRBV19|TRBJ2-7|TRBD2|NA
CASSREGRRNEQYF
TGTGCCAGTAGTCGGGAGGGGAGAAGGAATGAGCAGTACTTC
>TRBV19|TRBJ1-5|NA|few
CASSYNQPQHF
TGTGCCAGTAGTTACAATCAGCCCCAGCATTTT
>TRBV5-1|TRBJ2-3|TRBD2|NA
CASSFIAGGRDTQYF
TGCGCCAGCAGCTTCATCGCGGGGGGGCGAGATACGCAGTATTTT
>TRBV4-2|TRBJ2-4|NA|NA
CASTPEVLAKNIQYF
TGTGCCAGCACCCCTGAGGTACTAGCCAAAAACATTCAGTACTTC
>TRBV7-2|TRBJ2-7|TRBD1|few
CASSSMTGVPYEQYF
TGTGCCAGCAGCTCGATGACAGGGGTCCCCTACGAGCAGTACTTC
>TRBV5-1|TRBJ2-2|TRBD2|NA
CASSLKRTSGTNTGELFF
TGCGCCAGCAGCTTGAAACGGACTAGCGGGACGAACACCGGGGAGCTGTTTTTT
>TRBV19|TRBJ2-2|TRBD2|once
CASRGSGRSPGELFF
TGTGCCAGTAGGGGGTCCGGGAGGTCTCCCGGGGAGCTGTTTTTT
>TRBV18|TRBJ1-5|TRBD1|NA
CASSPGQGNQPQHF
TGTGCCAGCTCTCCGGGACAGGGTAATCAGCCCCAGCATTTT
>TRBV5-4|TRBJ2-7|NA|NA
CASSSGEGGDEQYF
TGTGCCAGCAGCTCGGGGGAGGGGGGGGACGAGCAGTACTTC
>TRBV5-4|TRBJ1-2|NA|once
CASSLGSGGTYYGYTF
TGTGCCAGCAGCTTGGGTTCTGGAGGGACCTACTATGGCTACACCTTC
>TRBV6-5|TRBJ2-7|NA|few
CASRNTGHSYEQYF
TGTGCCAGCAGGAATACAGGACACTCCTACGAGCAGTACTTC